This section outlines one T cell receptor beta chain sequence together with its context. This entry comes from a study of blood T cell repertoires in COVID-19. As for the study in general: Samples came from the United States, Italy and Spain, spanning acute and convalescent COVID-19.

As handled by the study authors: Reference gene primers were amplified, and this amplification served to estimate nucleated cell counts. This table comes from immunoSEQ multiplex PCR, and its TCRdb copy is limited to in-frame clones, with some not included. Clonal size and the V and J genes are those of that table, whereas D and trimming came from the DNA. The sample records under 170,000 clones, 70% to 90% being singletons. The CDR3 is 14 amino acids. V dropped 6 bases and J dropped 6; count of bases not matched to a gene: 5. Looked up from germline, CDR1 is MRHNA and CDR2 is SNTAGT. V usage is TRBV6-4 and J usage is TRBJ2-1; 10 nucleotides align to TRBD2. Sequenced material: peripheral blood. This TCR derives from a man in his 70s with acute or convalescent COVID-19. CDR3 bases: TGTGCCAGCAGCGATAGCGGGAGGTTCAATGAGCAGTTCTTC. The encoded protein is CASSDSGRFNEQFF.